The T cell receptor beta chain under discussion was sequenced for a study of blood T cell repertoires in COVID-19. Study overall: Recovery among Cohort 3 donors was established by two negative PCRs, clearance, or symptom resolution.

In the source study's methods: The authors estimated nucleated cell counts from reference gene primer amplification. Sequencing was performed with immunoSEQ multiplex PCR; in TCRdb, only in-frame clones are kept and a portion is missing. That table is the source of V, J and clone size, and D and trimming were worked out from the DNA. Among 350,000 to 400,000 clones listed, over 75% were seen once. V trimming: 3 bases; J trimming: 4 bases; junction bases outside the gene matches: 7. There are 15 residues in the CDR3. CDR1 and CDR2 from the germline V gene are LGHNA and YNFKEQ. In assigning cohorts, the study relied on participant-reported clinical history.

The clonotype originates from a man aged 40-49 years in a cohort exposed to, infected with or recovered from COVID-19 (not recorded which). The chain carries TRBV4-2 and TRBJ2-5; the match to TRBD2 covers 8 bases. What was sequenced was PBMCs or T cells enriched from blood (not recorded which). The CDR3 is CASSQALAGGETQYF. DNA for the CDR3: TGTGCCAGCAGCCAGGCTCTAGCGGGCGGAGAGACCCAGTACTTC.